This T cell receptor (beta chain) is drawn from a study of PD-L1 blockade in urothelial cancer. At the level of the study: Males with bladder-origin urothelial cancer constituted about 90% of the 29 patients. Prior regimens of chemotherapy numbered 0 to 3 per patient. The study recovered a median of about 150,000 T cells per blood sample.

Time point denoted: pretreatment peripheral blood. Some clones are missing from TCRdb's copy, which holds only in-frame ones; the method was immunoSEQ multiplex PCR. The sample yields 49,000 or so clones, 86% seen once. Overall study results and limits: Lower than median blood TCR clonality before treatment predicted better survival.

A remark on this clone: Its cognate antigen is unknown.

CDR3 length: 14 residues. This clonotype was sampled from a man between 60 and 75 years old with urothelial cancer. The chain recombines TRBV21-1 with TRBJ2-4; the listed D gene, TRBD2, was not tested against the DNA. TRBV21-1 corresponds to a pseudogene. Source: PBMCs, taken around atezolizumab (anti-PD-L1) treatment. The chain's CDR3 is CASSNTVAKNIQYF. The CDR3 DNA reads TGTGCCAGCAGCAACACGGTAGCCAAAAACATTCAGTACTTC.